This entry lists 18 T cell receptor beta chains sequenced from one sample in a study of blood T cell repertoires in COVID-19. Sequenced by immunoSEQ multiplex PCR; TCRdb stores in-frame clones only, minus some. The sample records about 220,000 clones, about 91% being singletons. Sample: PBMCs or T cells enriched from blood (not recorded which). These receptors were taken from a middle-aged woman with acute COVID-19.

The V gene is TRBV3-1 (or the pseudogene TRBV3-2), the J gene TRBJ1-6; D not certain. The germline V gene has CDR1 LGHDT and CDR2 YNNKEL (reference sequence). The V end was cut by 1 base, the J end by 10 bases, with 5 bases between. This CDR3 spans 12 amino acids. CDR3 protein: CASSQVSSPLHF. The CDR3 DNA sequence: TGTGCCAGCAGCCAAGTATCCTCACCCCTCCACTTT.

The chain carries TRBV2 and TRBJ2-5; D gene ambiguous. This CDR3 is 14 amino acids long. The germline V gene has CDR1 SNHLY and CDR2 FYNNEI. The V and J ends lost 5 bases and 1 base respectively, with 11 bases between them. The CDR3 DNA follows: TGTGCCAGCAGTTTTGGGCGAACCCAAGAGACCCAGTACTTC. Protein sequence: CASSFGRTQETQYF.

This clone is a singleton in its sample. The chain combines TRBV19 with TRBJ2-5; TRBD2 might be the D (5 bases). Germline V gene sequence: CDR1 LNHDA, CDR2 SQIVND (reference sequence). CDR3 length: 13 amino acids. V was clipped by 6 bases and J by 3 bases, with 11 bases between them. CDR3 amino acids: CASRRDWEETQYF. The DNA of the CDR3 is TGTGCCAGTAGGAGGGATTGGGAAGAGACCCAGTACTTC.

The chain couples TRBV4-1 to TRBJ1-2; D is unresolved. Germline values: CDR1 MGHRA, CDR2 YSYEKL. The CDR3 extends over 15 amino acids. The V end lost 0 bases, the J end lost 3 bases, and 11 bases lay between the germline ends. In DNA form, the CDR3 reads TGCGCCAGCAGCCAAGAGTGGCAGGCCTACTATGGCTACACCTTC. It is translated as CASSQEWQAYYGYTF.

The chain uses TRBV5-4 and TRBJ2-3; a possible D gene is TRBD1 (5 bases). Trimming left V 4 bases short and J 4 bases short, with 10 bases between. Germline V CDR1 and CDR2: SGHNT, YYREEE (reference sequence). The CDR3 is 13 residues long. CDR3 sequence reads: CASSQQGADTQYF. In nucleotides, the CDR3 is TGTGCCAGCAGCCAACAAGGGGCAGATACGCAGTATTTT. The full variable domain, rest sourced from reference TRBV5-4 and TRBJ2-3, is ETGVTQSPTHLIKTRGQQVTLRCSSQSGHNTVSWYQQALGQGPQFIFQYYREEENGRGNFPPRFSGLQFPNYSSELNVNALELDDSALYLCASSQQGADTQYFGPGTRLTVL.

The chain is built from TRBV2 and TRBJ1-2; D is undetermined. V gave up 5 bases and J gave up 2 bases, with 15 bases separating them. CDR1 SNHLY and CDR2 FYNNEI come from the germline V gene. This CDR3 region has 15 residues. CDR3 DNA: TGTGCCAGCAGTCCTAGGCGAAAGTCAAACTATGGCTACACCTTC. It specifies CASSPRRKSNYGYTF. Full variable domain (outside the CDR3, taken from reference TRBV2 and TRBJ1-2): EPEVTQTPSHQVTQMGQEVILRCVPISNHLYFYWYRQILGQKVEFLVSFYNNEISEKSEIFDDQFSVERPDGSNFTLKIRSTKLEDSAMYFCASSPRRKSNYGYTFGSGTRLTVV.

Here the CDR3 reads CASSLEAQSSYNEQFF. CDR3 coding DNA: TGTGCCAGCAGCTTGGAAGCGCAGAGCTCCTACAATGAGCAGTTCTTC. The chain recombines TRBV5-5 with TRBJ2-1; D is unclear. This CDR3 contains 16 residues. Germline V gives CDR1 SGHKS, CDR2 YYEKEE (reference sequence). The V gene lost 0 bases and the J gene lost 0 bases, with 10 bases spanning the gap.

This chain uses TRBV2 with TRBJ1-2; the D is unclear. V dropped 3 bases and J dropped 4 bases, with 3 bases sitting between them. This CDR3 is built from 11 residues. Per germline, CDR1 SNHLY and CDR2 FYNNEI. The CDR3 DNA is TGTGCCAGCAGTGACAGCTATGGCTACACCTTC. Encoded protein: CASSDSYGYTF.

V usage is TRBV6-5 and J usage is TRBJ2-7, with unresolved D. Trimming cost V 2 bases and J 3 bases, with 8 bases left between them. Germline assignment: CDR1 MNHEY and CDR2 SVGAGI. CDR3 length: 13 amino acids. The CDR3 DNA follows: TGTGCCAGCAGTTACCGTCCGGGCTACGAGCAGTACGTC. Protein: CASSYRPGYEQYV.

The CDR3 here is CAISELGGGTEAFF. The DNA of the CDR3 is TGTGCCATCAGTGAGCTCGGAGGAGGCACTGAAGCTTTCTTT. J is TRBJ1-1 and V is TRBV10-3; D remains ambiguous. Trimming stripped 2 bases from V and 4 bases from J, with 11 bases between. This CDR3 has 14 amino acids. Germline-derived CDR1 and CDR2 are ENHRY and SYGVKD.

V usage is TRBV7-2 and J usage is TRBJ1-2, with D unresolved. The ends were cut back, 2 bases at V and 6 bases at J, with 10 bases in the middle. The CDR3 consists of 13 residues. Germline lookup yields CDR1 SGHTA and CDR2 FQGNSA. CDR3 residues: CASSLSGFDGYTF. CDR3 bases: TGTGCCAGCAGCTTATCAGGATTTGATGGCTACACCTTC.

This rearrangement joins TRBV9 to TRBJ2-7; 9 bases are shared with TRBD2. The CDR3 length is 15 residues. The V gene's germline CDR1 is SGDLS and CDR2 YYNGEE. Germline trimming cut 4 bases from V and 5 bases from J; bases unmatched to any gene: 10. CDR3 sequence (DNA): TGTGCCAGCAGCACTCACGGGACTAGCAGCGACGAGCAGTACTTC. It is translated as CASSTHGTSSDEQYF.

This sequence joins TRBV11-3 and TRBJ2-3; 7 positions match TRBD1. This CDR3 comprises 12 residues. The J segment lost 9 bases and the V segment lost 5 bases, leaving 5 bases of the junction unmatched. CDR1 and CDR2 (germline): SGHNT, YENEEA. CDR3 region: CASSLRQGTQYF. The CDR3 coding sequence is TGTGCCAGCAGCCTTCGACAGGGAACGCAGTATTTT. Based on the CDR3 plus reference TRBV11-3 and TRBJ2-3, the full variable domain is EAGVVQSPRYKIIEKKQPVAFWCNPISGHNTLYWYLQNLGQGPELLIRYENEEAVDDSQLPKDRFSAERLKGVDSTLKIQPAELGDSAVYLCASSLRQGTQYFGPGTRLTVL.

The chain employs TRBV25-1 and TRBJ1-5; D is unresolved. The V and J ends lost 6 bases and 10 bases respectively, with 10 bases between them. Germline-derived CDR1 and CDR2 are MGHDK and SYGVNS. This CDR3 has 11 amino acids. In nucleotides, the CDR3 is TGTGCCAGCAGATCATCGGTACCCCAGCATTTT. Protein product: CASRSSVPQHF.

The sample holds one count of this clone. This chain uses TRBV5-1 with TRBJ2-5, with a weak D call TRBD1 (5 bases). The length of the CDR3 is 12 residues. CDR1 is SGHRS, CDR2 YFSETQ, per germline. Trimming took 2 bases from V and 3 from J, leaving 5 bases between them. The CDR3 sequence is CASSLGEETQYF. In nucleotides, the CDR3 is TGCGCCAGCAGCTTAGGGGAAGAGACCCAGTACTTC.

The chain is built from TRBV19 and TRBJ2-1; 10 bases align to TRBD2. Trimming cost V 6 bases and J 9 bases; bases outside gene matches: 8. Germline CDR1 LNHDA, CDR2 SQIVND (reference sequence). The CDR3 contains 14 residues. The CDR3 loop is CASSPLAGVTEQFF. CDR3 bases: TGTGCCAGTAGCCCCCTAGCGGGAGTAACTGAGCAGTTCTTC.

The V gene is TRBV9, the J gene TRBJ2-3; 11 nucleotides align to TRBD2. The CDR3 totals 17 residues. V shed 3 bases, J shed 3 bases, and the junction held 9 bases outside the gene matches. Germline CDR1 and CDR2: SGDLS and YYNGEE. The CDR3 DNA is TGTGCCAGCAGCGCGACTAGCGGGACCCGCGCGACAGATACGCAGTATTTT. It is translated as CASSATSGTRATDTQYF.

This rearrangement joins TRBV5-1 to TRBJ2-7; 7 bases align to TRBD1. There are 13 residues in the CDR3. From germline, CDR1 is SGHRS and CDR2 YFSETQ. V was clipped by 1 base and J by 3 bases; unmatched bases: 1. The CDR3 nucleotides read TGCGCCAGCAGCTTGACAGGGGTCTACGAGCAGTACTTC. Translating gives CASSLTGVYEQYF.